The next 30 T cell receptor beta chains were all read from a single sample in a study of beta chain features in type 1 diabetes. Expressed TCRB transcripts were sequenced because the isolated RNA had all been reverse transcribed beforehand. Some clones are missing from TCRdb's copy, which holds only in-frame ones; the method was immunoSEQ multiplex PCR. The sample consists of roughly 450,000 clones, over 10% of them appearing once. Sequences were obtained from naive CD4+ T cells from blood. The receptors here all came from a woman aged 18-30 years in good health.

CDR3 in amino acids: CASSPKGLASSEQFF. The CDR3 nucleotides read TGTGCCAGCAGCCCAAAGGGGCTAGCTTCGAGTGAGCAGTTCTTC. The chain carries TRBV14 and TRBJ2-1; either TRBD1 or TRBD2 may supply D (5 bases each). CDR1 SGHDN and CDR2 FVKESK come from the germline V gene. Trimming pared 4 bases from V and 9 bases from J, leaving 19 bases between. The CDR3 sequence is 15 residues long.

This clone was detected only a few times. The rearrangement joins TRBV11-2 to TRBJ2-3, with unresolved D. CDR1 SGHAT and CDR2 FQNNGV come from the germline V gene. Trimming removed 5 bases from V and 5 bases from J, with 11 bases in between. CDR3 size: 13 residues. The CDR3 coding sequence is TGTGCCAGCAGCAGAAGACTCGAAGATACGCAGTATTTT. Translation gives CASSRRLEDTQYF.

The sample holds a few counts of this clone. The rearrangement joins TRBV7-9 to TRBJ2-3; D not certain. The CDR3 loop spans 17 amino acids. V was shortened by 3 bases and J by 2 bases, with 18 bases between the two germline ends. Germline V gene sequence: CDR1 SEHNR, CDR2 FQNEAQ (reference sequence). CDR3 bases: TGTGCCAGCAGCTTCCCCCTTGGAGCTTTAGACACAGATACGCAGTATTTT. This translates into CASSFPLGALDTDTQYF.

The gene calls are TRBV11-1 and TRBJ2-7; D remains unclear. CDR3 length: 15 amino acids. V lost 1 base, J lost 3 bases, and 13 bases lay in between. Germline-derived CDR1 and CDR2 are SGHAT and FQDESV (reference sequence). CDR3 in DNA: TGTGCCAGCAGCTTAGTGCTGGCCTCGAGCTACGAGCAGTACTTC. This translates into CASSLVLASSYEQYF.

This clone was seen a few times. The rearrangement uses TRBV11-2 and TRBJ2-7, with D possibly matching TRBD1 (6 bases). The germline CDR1 and CDR2 sequences are SGHAT and FQNNGV. The CDR3 sequence is 15 residues long. V was cut by 5 bases and J by 2 bases, with 16 bases left in between. The CDR3 nucleotides read TGTGCCAGCAGCCCCAGGGCAGGGGCCACCTACGAGCAGTACGTC. Protein: CASSPRAGATYEQYV.

This clone was seen a few times. The chain has TRBV2 and TRBJ1-4; perhaps TRBD1 as D (5 bases). The V gene's germline CDR1 is SNHLY and CDR2 FYNNEI. This CDR3 has 13 residues. The V end lost 9 bases, the J end lost 4 bases, and 12 bases lay between the germline ends. In DNA, the CDR3 is TGTGCCAGACGAGGGACTGGTAATGAAAAACTGTTTTTT. Protein product: CARRGTGNEKLFF.

The chain links TRBV29-1 to TRBJ2-1, with D possibly being TRBD2 (7 bases). CDR1 is SQVTM and CDR2 is ANQGSEA in the germline V gene. CDR3 length equals 12 residues. V lost 7 bases and J 10 bases, leaving 17 bases between the germline ends. The CDR3 sequence is CSEGEGREEQFF. The CDR3 DNA sequence: TGCAGCGAGGGGGAGGGCCGAGAAGAGCAGTTCTTC.

This clone appeared a few times. The gene calls are TRBV2 and TRBJ2-3, with TRBD1 identical over 9 bases. V lost 5 bases to trimming and J lost 2 bases; unmatched junction nucleotides: 5. The V gene's germline CDR1 is SNHLY and CDR2 FYNNEI. The CDR3 length is 15 residues. The CDR3 DNA reads TGTGCCAGCAGTTACGGGACAGGGCTCACAGATACGCAGTATTTT. Translated: CASSYGTGLTDTQYF.

This clone has only a few counts. The chain couples TRBV2 to TRBJ2-3, with a tentative D call TRBD1 (6 bases). V lost 11 bases and J 3 bases, leaving 15 bases between the germline ends. Germline loops: CDR1 SNHLY, CDR2 FYNNEI. The CDR3 runs to 13 residues. The CDR3 DNA sequence: TGTGCCGGACAGAGAGAAGTAACAGATACGCAGTATTTT. The encoded protein is CAGQREVTDTQYF.

This clone turned up a few times. The genes are TRBV29-1 and TRBJ2-2, with TRBD1 matching 7 bases. This CDR3 has 14 amino acids. Germline V lookup: CDR1 SQVTM, CDR2 ANQGSEA. V lost 6 bases, J lost 3 bases, and 7 bases stayed unmatched. The chain's CDR3 is CSVRTGRDTGELFF. CDR3 nucleotides: TGCAGCGTGCGGACAGGTCGGGACACCGGGGAGCTGTTTTTT.

The chain couples TRBV30 to TRBJ2-1, with D maybe TRBD2 (6 bases). The germline V gene encodes CDR1 GTSNPN and CDR2 SVGIG (reference sequence). V lost 4 bases and J lost 10, with 17 bases in between. The CDR3 spans 13 residues. The CDR3 region is CAWTLEALAEQFF. CDR3 sequence (DNA): TGTGCCTGGACCCTGGAGGCGCTAGCGGAGCAGTTCTTC.

J is TRBJ1-2 and V is TRBV4-2; TRBD1 matches at 8 bases. The V and J ends lost 4 bases and 4 bases, in that order; junction bases with no gene match: 5. This CDR3 has 14 residues. Germline CDR1 is LGHNA and CDR2 is YNFKEQ. CDR3 sequence reads: CASSLPGQVYGYTF. The CDR3 bases are TGTGCCAGCAGCCTCCCGGGACAGGTCTATGGCTACACCTTC.

The V and J genes are TRBV4-1 and TRBJ2-5; TRBD2 is a possible D gene (5 bases). The V end was cut by 1 base, the J end by 5 bases, with 11 bases between. Germline-derived CDR1 and CDR2 are MGHRA and YSYEKL. CDR3 size: 14 residues. CDR3 nucleotide sequence: TGCGCCAGCAGCCAAGTGTCTAGCTGGGAGACCCAGTACTTC. This codes for CASSQVSSWETQYF.

J is TRBJ2-7 and V is TRBV16; TRBD1 is a possible D gene (5 bases). The germline V and J ends were trimmed by 3 bases and 6 bases, with 15 bases remaining between them. From germline, CDR1 is KGHSY and CDR2 FQNENV. CDR3 size: 14 residues. The CDR3 reads CASSHTPPGSEQYV. The CDR3 nucleotides read TGTGCCAGCAGCCATACACCCCCAGGGTCCGAGCAGTACGTC.

The J gene is TRBJ1-6, the V gene TRBV2; TRBD1 matches 8 bases. CDR3 length: 15 residues. Germline CDR1 reads SNHLY; CDR2 reads FYNNEI. Germline trimming cut 4 bases from V and 6 bases from J; bases unmatched to any gene: 5. The CDR3 nucleotides are TGTGCCAGCAGTGGGACAGGGTATGGTAATTCACCCCTCCACTTT. Its protein is CASSGTGYGNSPLHF.

This clone was seen a few times. It may be a read error: a sequence one base away is much more abundant. In the same sample, other DNA sequences code for this CDR3. The gene calls are TRBV9 and TRBJ2-3; D not resolved. Trimming shortened V by 4 bases and J by 0 bases, and 3 bases separated the two germline ends. The CDR3 runs 12 residues. Germline V lookup: CDR1 SGDLS, CDR2 YYNGEE. The DNA for the CDR3 is TGTGCCAGCAGCTTGAGCACAGATACGCAGTATTTT. Protein product: CASSLSTDTQYF.

This clone was counted only a few times. The chain is built from TRBV7-2 and TRBJ1-4; D gene uncertain. Trimming left V 3 bases short and J 5 bases short, with 4 bases between. Germline V gene data show CDR1 as SGHTA and CDR2 as FQGNSA. CDR3 length equals 12 residues. The DNA for the CDR3 is TGTGCCAGCAGCTTCGGGAATGAAAAACTGTTTTTT. It specifies CASSFGNEKLFF.

This clone has more than one count but fewer than ten. This chain connects TRBV7-9 to TRBJ2-2; unclear D gene. The CDR3 has 14 residues. V was pared by 5 bases and J by 2 bases, with 9 bases between. Germline V lookup: CDR1 SEHNR, CDR2 FQNEAQ (reference sequence). CDR3 DNA: TGTGCCAGCAGCCCCCGGGCTAACACCGGGGAGCTGTTTTTT. This gives the protein CASSPRANTGELFF. Combining the CDR3 with reference TRBV7-9 and TRBJ2-2 gives the whole variable domain DTGVSQNPRHKITKRGQNVTFRCDPISEHNRLYWYRQTLGQGPEFLTYFQNEAQLEKSRLLSDRFSAERPKGSFSTLEIQRTEQGDSAMYLCASSPRANTGELFFGEGSRLTVL.

The chain links TRBV13 to TRBJ2-7; D remains unclear. Looked up from germline, CDR1 is PRHDT and CDR2 is FYEKMQ (reference sequence). V was pared by 2 bases and J by 0 bases, with 14 bases between. The CDR3 covers 16 residues. The DNA of the CDR3 is TGTGCCAGCAGCTTAAGACGGCGAGAATCCTCCTACGAGCAGTACGTC. It yields the protein CASSLRRRESSYEQYV.

This clone was detected a few times. V usage is TRBV4-3 and J usage is TRBJ1-4; TRBD1 is a possible D gene (5 bases). From germline, CDR1 is LGHNA and CDR2 YSLEER. Between the trimmed V and J ends, which lost 3 bases and 7 bases, there was a span of 21 bases. The CDR3 is 17 residues long. The CDR3 region is CASSQARGKGRGEKLFF. The CDR3, as DNA: TGCGCCAGCAGCCAGGCAAGGGGAAAGGGGCGCGGTGAAAAACTGTTTTTT.

This clone was seen more than once but under ten times. V and J are TRBV19 and TRBJ2-5; D uncertain. The CDR3 extends over 13 amino acids. Germline V gives CDR1 LNHDA, CDR2 SQIVND (reference sequence). The ends were cut back, 6 bases at V and 0 bases at J, with 8 bases in the middle. The DNA of the CDR3 is TGTGCCAGTAGACCTACATACCAAGAGACCCAGTACTTC. Translating gives CASRPTYQETQYF.

The rearrangement joins TRBV7-2 to TRBJ1-5, with D maybe TRBD1 (6 bases). This CDR3 is 15 amino acids long. The germline V gene has CDR1 SGHTA and CDR2 FQGNSA. Trimming removed 1 base at V and 4 bases at J, with 11 bases between. The CDR3 loop reads CASSLEGTGNQPQHF. In nucleotides, the CDR3 is TGTGCCAGCAGCTTAGAGGGCACAGGGAATCAGCCCCAGCATTTT.

J is TRBJ2-5 and V is TRBV7-2; TRBD1 might be the D (6 bases). There are 15 residues in the CDR3. Per germline, CDR1 SGHTA and CDR2 FQGNSA. Trimming took off 3 bases at V and 2 bases at J, with 13 bases between the two ends. CDR3 protein: CASSLQGTRQETQYF. CDR3 nucleotide sequence: TGTGCCAGCAGCTTGCAGGGGACACGGCAAGAGACCCAGTACTTC.

This clone was detected a few times. V usage is TRBV9 and J usage is TRBJ2-3; the match to TRBD2 covers 14 bases. Trimming removed 4 bases from V and 2 bases from J; junction bases left unmatched: 3. Germline V lookup: CDR1 SGDLS, CDR2 YYNGEE. The CDR3 contains 16 residues. CDR3 region: CASSSTSGGATDTQYF. The CDR3 coding sequence is TGTGCCAGCAGCTCGACTAGCGGGGGGGCCACAGATACGCAGTATTTT.

V and J are TRBV4-3 and TRBJ2-1; TRBD2 matches at 8 bases. After removal of 1 base from V and 10 bases from J, the junction contained 9 bases not matched to a gene. The germline V gene has CDR1 LGHNA and CDR2 YSLEER. This CDR3 comprises 15 residues. CDR3 sequence: CASSQVILAGGEQFF. The DNA for the CDR3 is TGCGCCAGCAGCCAAGTCATCCTTGCGGGAGGAGAGCAGTTCTTC.

Only a few counts were recorded for this clone. The chain employs TRBV4-1 and TRBJ2-5; TRBD2 agrees at 7 bases. J was trimmed by 2 bases and V by 0 bases; bases with no gene match: 9. The CDR3 length is 17 residues. CDR1 and CDR2 from the germline V gene are MGHRA and YSYEKL. The chain's CDR3 is CASSQDHPTGGQETQYF. DNA of the CDR3: TGCGCCAGCAGCCAAGACCATCCAACCGGGGGGCAAGAGACCCAGTACTTC.

Regarding this clone: Other DNA variants within this sample encode the same CDR3. The rearrangement links TRBV14 to TRBJ1-3; D not certain. This CDR3 has 13 amino acids. Germline V lookup: CDR1 SGHDN, CDR2 FVKESK. Trimming removed 1 base at V and 1 base at J, with 2 bases between. The chain's CDR3 is CASSQASGNTIYF. The DNA for the CDR3 is TGTGCCAGCAGCCAAGCTTCTGGAAACACCATATATTTT.

This clone was seen a handful of times. The chain couples TRBV10-3 to TRBJ2-4; TRBD2 matches at 10 bases. The J segment lost 4 bases and the V segment lost 4 bases, leaving 7 bases of the junction unmatched. Germline CDR1 is ENHRY and CDR2 is SYGVKD. There are 16 residues in the CDR3. CDR3 DNA sequence: TGTGCCATCAGTGCCCGGACTAGCGGCCAGAAAAACATTCAGTACTTC. It codes for CAISARTSGQKNIQYF.

The gene calls are TRBV29-1 and TRBJ2-3; D unresolved. Trimming stripped 5 bases from V and 2 bases from J, with 11 bases between. The CDR3 consists of 13 residues. CDR1 and CDR2 (germline): SQVTM, ANQGSEA. The CDR3 loop is CSVRGLITDTQYF. CDR3 coding DNA: TGCAGCGTTCGCGGTTTGATCACAGATACGCAGTATTTT.

This clone turned up a few times. V gene TRBV18 combines with J gene TRBJ2-3; D gene uncertain. The germline V gene encodes CDR1 KGHSH and CDR2 LQKENI. Trimming shortened V by 2 bases and J by 4 bases, and 7 bases separated the two germline ends. The CDR3 runs 13 residues. CDR3 DNA: TGTGCCAGCTCACCAAGGCTGTCAGATACGCAGTATTTT. This gives the protein CASSPRLSDTQYF.